The clone carrying this TCR beta chain was detected ten times or more. TCRdb re-called the 5' RACE reads through MiXCR, storing one row per CDR3 protein. The sample holds about 240,000 distinct CDR3 sequences, approximately 7.9% seen once. The data originate from a study of identical twins. Germline V CDR1 and CDR2: KGHDR, SFDVKD. V was shortened by 3 bases and J by 9 bases, with 14 bases between the two germline ends. This CDR3 is built from 14 residues. Healthy Caucasian individuals made up all the donors. The same data also contributed to another study, on yellow fever vaccine responses in identical twins.

The source of this sequence is a woman in her late teens or twenties in good health. Sequences were obtained from CD8+ T cells sorted from blood. The gene calls are TRBV24-1 and TRBJ2-1; maybe TRBD1 (6 bases). This CDR3 reads CATSDPVGGGEQFF. The CDR3 DNA reads as TGTGCCACCAGTGATCCAGTTGGGGGCGGTGAGCAGTTCTTC.